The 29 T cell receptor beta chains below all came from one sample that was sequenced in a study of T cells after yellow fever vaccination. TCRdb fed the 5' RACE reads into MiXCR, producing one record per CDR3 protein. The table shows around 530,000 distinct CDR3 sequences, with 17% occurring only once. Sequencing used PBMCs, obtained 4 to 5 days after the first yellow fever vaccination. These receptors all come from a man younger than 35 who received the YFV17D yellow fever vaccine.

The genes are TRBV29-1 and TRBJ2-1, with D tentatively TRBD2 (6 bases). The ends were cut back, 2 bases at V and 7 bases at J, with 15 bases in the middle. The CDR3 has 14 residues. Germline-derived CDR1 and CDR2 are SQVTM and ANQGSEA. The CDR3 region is CSVELANRLNEQFF. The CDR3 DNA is TGCAGCGTTGAACTAGCGAACCGTTTAAATGAGCAGTTCTTC.

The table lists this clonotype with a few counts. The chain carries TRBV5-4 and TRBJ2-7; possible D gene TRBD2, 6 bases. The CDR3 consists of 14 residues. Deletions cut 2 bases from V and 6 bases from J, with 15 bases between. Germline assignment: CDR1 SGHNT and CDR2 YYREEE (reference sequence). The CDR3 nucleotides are TGTGCCAGCAGCTTCTTCGGGGGTAGGGGCGAGCAGTACTTC. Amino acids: CASSFFGGRGEQYF.

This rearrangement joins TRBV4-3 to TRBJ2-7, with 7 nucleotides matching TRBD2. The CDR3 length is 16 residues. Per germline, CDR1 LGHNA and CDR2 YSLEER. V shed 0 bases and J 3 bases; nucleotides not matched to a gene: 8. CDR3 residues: CASSQDEVAGVYEQYF. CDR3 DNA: TGCGCCAGCAGCCAAGATGAAGTGGCGGGGGTCTACGAGCAGTACTTC.

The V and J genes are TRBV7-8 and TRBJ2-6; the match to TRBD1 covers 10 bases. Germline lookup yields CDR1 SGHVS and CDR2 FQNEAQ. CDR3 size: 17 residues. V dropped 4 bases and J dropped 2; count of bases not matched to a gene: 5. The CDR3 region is CASSSGTGVPGANVLTF. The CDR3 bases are TGTGCCAGCAGCTCCGGGACAGGGGTCCCTGGGGCCAACGTCCTGACTTTC.

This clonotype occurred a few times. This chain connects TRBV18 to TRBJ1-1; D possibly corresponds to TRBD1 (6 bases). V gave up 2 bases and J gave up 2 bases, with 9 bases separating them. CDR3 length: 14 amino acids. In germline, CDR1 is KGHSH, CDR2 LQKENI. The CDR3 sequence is CASSPKTGNTEAFF. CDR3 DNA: TGTGCCAGCTCACCAAAGACAGGAAACACTGAAGCTTTCTTT.

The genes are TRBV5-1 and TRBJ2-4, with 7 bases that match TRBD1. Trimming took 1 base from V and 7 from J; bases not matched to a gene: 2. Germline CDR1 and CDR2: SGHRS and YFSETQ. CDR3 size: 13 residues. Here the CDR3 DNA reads TGCGCCAGCAGCTTGACAGGGGACAACATTCAGTACTTC. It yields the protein CASSLTGDNIQYF.

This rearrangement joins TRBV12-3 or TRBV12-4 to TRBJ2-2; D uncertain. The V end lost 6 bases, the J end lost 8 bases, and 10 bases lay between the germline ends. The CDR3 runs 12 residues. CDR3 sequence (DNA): TGTGCCAGCAGCTATACGTCTGGGGAGCTGTTTTTT. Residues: CASSYTSGELFF.

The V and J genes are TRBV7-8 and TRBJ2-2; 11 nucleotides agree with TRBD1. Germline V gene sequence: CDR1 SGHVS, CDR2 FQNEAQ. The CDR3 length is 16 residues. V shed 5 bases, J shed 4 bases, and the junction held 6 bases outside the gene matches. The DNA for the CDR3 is TGTGCCAGCAGCCCGGGACAGGGGGGGGGCACCGGGGAGCTGTTTTTT. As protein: CASSPGQGGGTGELFF.

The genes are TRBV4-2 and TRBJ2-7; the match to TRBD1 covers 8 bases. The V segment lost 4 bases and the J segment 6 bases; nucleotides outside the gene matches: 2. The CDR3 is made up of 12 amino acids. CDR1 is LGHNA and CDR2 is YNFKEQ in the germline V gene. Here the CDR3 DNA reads TGTGCCAGCAGCCGGACAGGGAGCGAGCAGTACTTC. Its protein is CASSRTGSEQYF.

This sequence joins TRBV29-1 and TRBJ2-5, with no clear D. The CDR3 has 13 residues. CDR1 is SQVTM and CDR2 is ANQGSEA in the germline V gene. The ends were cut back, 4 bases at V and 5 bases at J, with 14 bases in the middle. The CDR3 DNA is TGCAGCGTTGTTTTTGCTACCGTTGAGACCCAGTACTTC. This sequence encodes CSVVFATVETQYF.

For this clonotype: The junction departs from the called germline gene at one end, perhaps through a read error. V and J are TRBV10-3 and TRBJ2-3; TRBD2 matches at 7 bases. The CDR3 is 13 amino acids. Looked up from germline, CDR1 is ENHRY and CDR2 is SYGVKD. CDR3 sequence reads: CAIAGGSTDTQSF. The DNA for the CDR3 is TGTGCCATCGCCGGGGGGTCGACAGATACGCAGTCTTTT.

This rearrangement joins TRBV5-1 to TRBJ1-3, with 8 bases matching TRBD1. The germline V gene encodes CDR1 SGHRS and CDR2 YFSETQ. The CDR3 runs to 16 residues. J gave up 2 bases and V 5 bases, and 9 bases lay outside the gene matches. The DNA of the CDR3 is TGCGCCAGCAGTTCCGGACAGGGTTGGCCTGGAAACACCATATATTTT. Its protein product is CASSSGQGWPGNTIYF.

This chain's CDR3 is CASIFNSGTGVFGELFF. DNA of the CDR3: TGTGCCAGCATTTTCAATTCCGGGACAGGGGTGTTCGGGGAGCTGTTTTTT. The chain recombines TRBV6-5 with TRBJ2-2; 10 nucleotides match TRBD1. From germline, CDR1 is MNHEY and CDR2 SVGAGI. The CDR3 has 17 residues. J was trimmed by 7 bases and V by 7 bases; bases with no gene match: 15.

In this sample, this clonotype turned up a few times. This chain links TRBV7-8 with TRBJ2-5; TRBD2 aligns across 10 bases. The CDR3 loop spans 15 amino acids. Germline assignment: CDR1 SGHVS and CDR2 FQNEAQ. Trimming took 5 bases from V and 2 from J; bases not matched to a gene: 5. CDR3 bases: TGTGCCAGCAGCCAACAACTAGCGGGGCAAGAGACCCAGTACTTC. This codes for CASSQQLAGQETQYF.

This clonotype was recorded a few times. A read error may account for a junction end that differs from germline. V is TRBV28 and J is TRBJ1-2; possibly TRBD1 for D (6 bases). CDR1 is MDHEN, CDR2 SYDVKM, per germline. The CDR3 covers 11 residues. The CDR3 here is CASSNPRDTFF. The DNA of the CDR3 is TGTGCCAGCAGCAACCCCCGGGACACATTCTTC.

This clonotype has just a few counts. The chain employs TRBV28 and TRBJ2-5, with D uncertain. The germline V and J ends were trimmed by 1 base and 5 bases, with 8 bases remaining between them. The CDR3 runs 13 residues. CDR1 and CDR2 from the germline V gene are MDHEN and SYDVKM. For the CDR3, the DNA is TGTGCCAGCAGTTTATCTGTTGACGAGACCCAGTACTTC. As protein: CASSLSVDETQYF.

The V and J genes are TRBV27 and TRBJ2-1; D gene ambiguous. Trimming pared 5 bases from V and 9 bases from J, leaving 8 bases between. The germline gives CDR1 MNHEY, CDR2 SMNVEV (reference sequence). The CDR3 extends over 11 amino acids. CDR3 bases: TGTGCCAGCAGTACCTGGACTGAGCAGTTCTTC. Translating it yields CASSTWTEQFF.

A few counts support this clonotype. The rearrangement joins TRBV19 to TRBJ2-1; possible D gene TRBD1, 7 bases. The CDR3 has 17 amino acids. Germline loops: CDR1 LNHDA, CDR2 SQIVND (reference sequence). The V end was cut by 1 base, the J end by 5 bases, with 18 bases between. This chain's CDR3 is CASSIVEGQSLDNEQFF. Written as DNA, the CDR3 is TGTGCCAGTAGTATAGTGGAGGGACAGTCTTTGGACAATGAGCAGTTCTTC.

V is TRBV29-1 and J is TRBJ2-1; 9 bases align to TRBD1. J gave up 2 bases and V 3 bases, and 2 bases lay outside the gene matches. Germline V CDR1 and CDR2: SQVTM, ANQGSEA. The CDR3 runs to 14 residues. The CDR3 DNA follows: TGCAGCGTTGATGGGGACAGGGCCTACAATGAGCAGTTCTTC. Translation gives CSVDGDRAYNEQFF.

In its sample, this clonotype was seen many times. CDR3 sequence (DNA): TGTGCCAGCAGCTTAAATTTTCACGTAACCGGGGAGCTGTTTTTT. Amino acids: CASSLNFHVTGELFF. V usage is TRBV7-3 and J usage is TRBJ2-2; D call uncertain. CDR1 and CDR2 from the germline V gene are SGHTA and FQGTGA. The V gene lost 1 base and the J gene lost 5 bases, with 11 bases spanning the gap. The CDR3 spans 15 residues.

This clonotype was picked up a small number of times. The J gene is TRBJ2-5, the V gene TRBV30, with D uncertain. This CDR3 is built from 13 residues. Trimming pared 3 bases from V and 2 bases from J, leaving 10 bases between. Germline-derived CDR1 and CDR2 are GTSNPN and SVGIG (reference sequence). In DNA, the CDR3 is TGTGCCTGGAGAGCGCCAGGACAAGAGACCCAGTACTTC. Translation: CAWRAPGQETQYF.

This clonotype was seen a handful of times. The chain's CDR3 is CASSPEGPYNEQFF. CDR3 nucleotide sequence: TGCGCCAGCAGCCCAGAGGGACCCTACAATGAGCAGTTCTTC. V is TRBV4-3 and J is TRBJ2-1; D may be TRBD1 or TRBD2 (5 bases each). Germline V gene data show CDR1 as LGHNA and CDR2 as YSLEER. The CDR3 totals 14 residues. Trimming stripped 4 bases from V and 2 bases from J, with 9 bases between.

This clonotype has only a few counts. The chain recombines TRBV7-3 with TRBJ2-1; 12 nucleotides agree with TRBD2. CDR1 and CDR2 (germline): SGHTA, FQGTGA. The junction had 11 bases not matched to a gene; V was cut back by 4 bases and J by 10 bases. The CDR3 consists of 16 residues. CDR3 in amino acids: CASSSATSGGRAEQFF. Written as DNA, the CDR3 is TGTGCCAGCAGCTCTGCGACTAGCGGGGGTCGGGCCGAGCAGTTCTTC.

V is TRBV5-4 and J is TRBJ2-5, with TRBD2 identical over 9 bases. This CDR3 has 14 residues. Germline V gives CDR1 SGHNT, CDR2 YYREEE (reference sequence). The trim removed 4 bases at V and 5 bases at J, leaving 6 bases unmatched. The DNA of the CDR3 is TGTGCCAGCAGCATGCGGGGGGGCCGCGAGACCCAGTACTTC. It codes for CASSMRGGRETQYF.

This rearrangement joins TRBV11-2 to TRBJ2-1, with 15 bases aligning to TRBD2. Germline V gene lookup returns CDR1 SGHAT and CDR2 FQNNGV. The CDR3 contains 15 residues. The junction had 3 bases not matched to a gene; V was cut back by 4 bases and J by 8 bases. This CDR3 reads CASSWTSGGAYEQFF. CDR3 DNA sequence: TGTGCCAGCAGCTGGACTAGCGGGGGGGCTTATGAGCAGTTCTTC.

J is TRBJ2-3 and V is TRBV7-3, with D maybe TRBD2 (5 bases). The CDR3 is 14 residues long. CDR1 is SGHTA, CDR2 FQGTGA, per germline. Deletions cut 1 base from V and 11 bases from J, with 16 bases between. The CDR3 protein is CASSLNGRVGEQYF. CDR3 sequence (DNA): TGTGCCAGCAGCTTAAACGGACGGGTCGGGGAGCAGTATTTT.

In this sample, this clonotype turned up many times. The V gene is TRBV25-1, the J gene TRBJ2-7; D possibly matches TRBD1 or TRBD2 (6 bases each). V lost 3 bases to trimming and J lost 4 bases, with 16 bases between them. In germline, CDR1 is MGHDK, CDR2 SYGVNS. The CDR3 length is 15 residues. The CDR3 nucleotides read TGTGCCAGCAGTGAGCACGGGGGCCCAAGGTACGAGCAGTACTTC. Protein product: CASSEHGGPRYEQYF.

DNA for the CDR3: TGCAGTGCTCCCCGGTCTCCAGGACGCTACGAGCAGTACTTC. Its translation: CSAPRSPGRYEQYF. J is TRBJ2-7 and V is TRBV20-1; D is uncertain. This CDR3 contains 14 residues. Trimming pared 5 bases from V and 3 bases from J, leaving 17 bases between. Germline V CDR1 and CDR2: DFQATT, SNEGSKA (reference sequence).

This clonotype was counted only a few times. CDR3 loop: CASSGNRSPLPDGELFF. The CDR3, as DNA: TGTGCCAGCAGCGGTAACAGGTCCCCCTTACCTGACGGGGAGCTGTTTTTT. V gene TRBV9 combines with J gene TRBJ2-2; a weak D match, TRBD1 (5 bases). The V gene's germline CDR1 is SGDLS and CDR2 YYNGEE. The CDR3 loop spans 17 amino acids. Trimming cost V 3 bases and J 7 bases, with 22 bases left between them.